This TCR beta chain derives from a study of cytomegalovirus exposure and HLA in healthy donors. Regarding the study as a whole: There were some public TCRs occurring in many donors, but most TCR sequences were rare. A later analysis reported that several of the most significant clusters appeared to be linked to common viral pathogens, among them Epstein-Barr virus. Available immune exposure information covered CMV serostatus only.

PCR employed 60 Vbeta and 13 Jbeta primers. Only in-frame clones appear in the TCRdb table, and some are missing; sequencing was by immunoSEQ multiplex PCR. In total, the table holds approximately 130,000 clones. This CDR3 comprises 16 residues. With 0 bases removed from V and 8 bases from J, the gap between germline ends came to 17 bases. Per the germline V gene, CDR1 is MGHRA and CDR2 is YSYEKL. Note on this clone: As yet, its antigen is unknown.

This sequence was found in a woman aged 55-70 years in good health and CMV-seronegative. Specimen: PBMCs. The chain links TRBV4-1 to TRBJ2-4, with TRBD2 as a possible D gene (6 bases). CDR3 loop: CASSQDLPGGADIQYF. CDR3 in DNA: TGCGCCAGCAGCCAAGATCTTCCCGGGGGTGCCGACATTCAGTACTTC.